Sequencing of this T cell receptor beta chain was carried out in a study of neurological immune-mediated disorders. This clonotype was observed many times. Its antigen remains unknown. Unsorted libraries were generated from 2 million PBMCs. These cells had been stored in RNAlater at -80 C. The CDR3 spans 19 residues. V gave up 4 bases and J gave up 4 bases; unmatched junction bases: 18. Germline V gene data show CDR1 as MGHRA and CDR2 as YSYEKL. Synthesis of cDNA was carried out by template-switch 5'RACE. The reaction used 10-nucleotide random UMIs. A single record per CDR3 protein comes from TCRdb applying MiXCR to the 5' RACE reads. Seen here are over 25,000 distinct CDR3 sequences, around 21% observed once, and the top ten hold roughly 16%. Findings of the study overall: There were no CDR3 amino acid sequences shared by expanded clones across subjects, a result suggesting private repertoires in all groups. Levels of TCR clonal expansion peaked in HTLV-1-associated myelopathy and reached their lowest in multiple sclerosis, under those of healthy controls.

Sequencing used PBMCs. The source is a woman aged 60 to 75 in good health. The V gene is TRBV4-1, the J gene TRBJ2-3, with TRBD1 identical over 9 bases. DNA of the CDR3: TGCGCCAGCAGCCCGACCCCACGGGACAGGGTTATGTTATCAGATACGCAGTATTTT. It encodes CASSPTPRDRVMLSDTQYF.